The 4 T cell receptor beta chains listed next were all sequenced from one sample in a study of control samples from healthy donors and cancer patients. Assay used: immunoSEQ multiplex PCR; TCRdb lists only in-frame clones, some missing. The sample lists fewer than 120,000 clones, around 87% seen once, with roughly 3.5% in the top ten. Sequenced material: PBMCs. The receptors were gathered from a woman aged 55 to 70 with lung cancer.

This chain connects TRBV28 to TRBJ1-5; TRBD1 aligns across 10 bases. The CDR3 covers 15 residues. Germline V gene data show CDR1 as MDHEN and CDR2 as SYDVKM. The J segment lost 3 bases and the V segment lost 7 bases, leaving 6 bases of the junction unmatched. The CDR3 nucleotides read TGTGCCAGCACCTCGACAGGGGGCATCAATCAGCCCCAGCATTTT. Translating gives CASTSTGGINQPQHF.

The chain has TRBV7-9 and TRBJ2-1; TRBD1 or TRBD2 may be the D gene (6 bases each). The CDR3 is 16 amino acids. The V end was cut by 4 bases, the J end by 8 bases, with 21 bases between. Germline V gives CDR1 SEHNR, CDR2 FQNEAQ (reference sequence). The DNA of the CDR3 is TGTGCCAGCAGCTCCCCGGTGGAGGGGGGTTCGGATGAGCAGTTCTTC. Its translation: CASSSPVEGGSDEQFF.

This CDR3 is CASSPQGGTEYNEQFF. Written as DNA, the CDR3 is TGTGCCAGCAGCCCTCAGGGAGGCACGGAGTACAATGAGCAGTTCTTC. The chain employs TRBV7-3 and TRBJ2-1; a weak D match, TRBD2 (6 bases). V lost 5 bases and J 4 bases, leaving 18 bases between the germline ends. The germline V gene has CDR1 SGHTA and CDR2 FQGTGA. CDR3 length equals 16 residues.

This chain joins TRBV6-5 and TRBJ2-1; D may be TRBD2 (5 bases). The CDR3 sequence is 16 residues long. Trimming removed 2 bases at V and 1 base at J, with 12 bases between. Germline values: CDR1 MNHEY, CDR2 SVGAGI. The CDR3 is CASSYRLAPSYNEQFF. CDR3 DNA sequence: TGTGCCAGCAGTTACAGGCTAGCACCTTCCTACAATGAGCAGTTCTTC.